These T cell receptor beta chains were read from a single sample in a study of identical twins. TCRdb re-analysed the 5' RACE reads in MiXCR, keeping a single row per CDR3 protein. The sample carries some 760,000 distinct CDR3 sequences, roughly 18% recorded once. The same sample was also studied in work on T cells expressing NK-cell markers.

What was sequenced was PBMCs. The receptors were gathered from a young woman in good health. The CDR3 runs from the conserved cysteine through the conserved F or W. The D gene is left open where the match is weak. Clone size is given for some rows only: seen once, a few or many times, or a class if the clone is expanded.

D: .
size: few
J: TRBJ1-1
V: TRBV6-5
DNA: TGTGCCAGCAGCTCGCCTTATAAAGCTTTCTTT
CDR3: CASSSPYKAFF

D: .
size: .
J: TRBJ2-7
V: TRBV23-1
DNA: TGCGCCAGCAGTCAATATTCCGGGAGAACCTACGAGCAGTACTTC
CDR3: CASSQYSGRTYEQYF

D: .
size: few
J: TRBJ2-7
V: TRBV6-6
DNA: TGTGCCAGCCGACTCGACAGCTCGAACGAGCAGTACTTC
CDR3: CASRLDSSNEQYF

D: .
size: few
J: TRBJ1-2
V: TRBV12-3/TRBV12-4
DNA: TGTGCCAGCAGGGGGGCATATGGCTACACCTTC
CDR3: CASRGAYGYTF

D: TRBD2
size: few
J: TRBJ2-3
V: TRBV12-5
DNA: TGTGCTAGTGGTCGGACTAGCGGAGGAGATACGCAGTATTTT
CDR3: CASGRTSGGDTQYF

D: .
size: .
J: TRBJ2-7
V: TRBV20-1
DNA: TGCAGTGCTAGTGGACATCCACCCTACGAGCAGTACTTC
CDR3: CSASGHPPYEQYF

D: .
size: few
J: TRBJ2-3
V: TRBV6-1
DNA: TGTGCCAGCAGTCGGACTGCCCAAGGCTTCGATACGCAGTATTTT
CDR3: CASSRTAQGFDTQYF

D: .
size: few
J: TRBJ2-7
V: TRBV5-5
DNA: TGTGCCAGCAGCCGACAGAACTCCTACGAGCAGTACTTC
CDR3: CASSRQNSYEQYF

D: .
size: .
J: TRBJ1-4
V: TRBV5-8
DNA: TGTGCCAGCAGCTTGGGGGACGCATCCCTTAATGAAAAACTGTTTTTT
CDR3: CASSLGDASLNEKLFF

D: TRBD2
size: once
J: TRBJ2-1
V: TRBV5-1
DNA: TGCGCCAGCAGCTTGCGGTTTCTAAGCGGGGGGGCTGTTGAGCAGTTCTTC
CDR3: CASSLRFLSGGAVEQFF

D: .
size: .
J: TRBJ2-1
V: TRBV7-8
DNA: TGTGCCAGCAGCCCCAGGGTTAGAGACAATGAGCAGTTCTTC
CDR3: CASSPRVRDNEQFF